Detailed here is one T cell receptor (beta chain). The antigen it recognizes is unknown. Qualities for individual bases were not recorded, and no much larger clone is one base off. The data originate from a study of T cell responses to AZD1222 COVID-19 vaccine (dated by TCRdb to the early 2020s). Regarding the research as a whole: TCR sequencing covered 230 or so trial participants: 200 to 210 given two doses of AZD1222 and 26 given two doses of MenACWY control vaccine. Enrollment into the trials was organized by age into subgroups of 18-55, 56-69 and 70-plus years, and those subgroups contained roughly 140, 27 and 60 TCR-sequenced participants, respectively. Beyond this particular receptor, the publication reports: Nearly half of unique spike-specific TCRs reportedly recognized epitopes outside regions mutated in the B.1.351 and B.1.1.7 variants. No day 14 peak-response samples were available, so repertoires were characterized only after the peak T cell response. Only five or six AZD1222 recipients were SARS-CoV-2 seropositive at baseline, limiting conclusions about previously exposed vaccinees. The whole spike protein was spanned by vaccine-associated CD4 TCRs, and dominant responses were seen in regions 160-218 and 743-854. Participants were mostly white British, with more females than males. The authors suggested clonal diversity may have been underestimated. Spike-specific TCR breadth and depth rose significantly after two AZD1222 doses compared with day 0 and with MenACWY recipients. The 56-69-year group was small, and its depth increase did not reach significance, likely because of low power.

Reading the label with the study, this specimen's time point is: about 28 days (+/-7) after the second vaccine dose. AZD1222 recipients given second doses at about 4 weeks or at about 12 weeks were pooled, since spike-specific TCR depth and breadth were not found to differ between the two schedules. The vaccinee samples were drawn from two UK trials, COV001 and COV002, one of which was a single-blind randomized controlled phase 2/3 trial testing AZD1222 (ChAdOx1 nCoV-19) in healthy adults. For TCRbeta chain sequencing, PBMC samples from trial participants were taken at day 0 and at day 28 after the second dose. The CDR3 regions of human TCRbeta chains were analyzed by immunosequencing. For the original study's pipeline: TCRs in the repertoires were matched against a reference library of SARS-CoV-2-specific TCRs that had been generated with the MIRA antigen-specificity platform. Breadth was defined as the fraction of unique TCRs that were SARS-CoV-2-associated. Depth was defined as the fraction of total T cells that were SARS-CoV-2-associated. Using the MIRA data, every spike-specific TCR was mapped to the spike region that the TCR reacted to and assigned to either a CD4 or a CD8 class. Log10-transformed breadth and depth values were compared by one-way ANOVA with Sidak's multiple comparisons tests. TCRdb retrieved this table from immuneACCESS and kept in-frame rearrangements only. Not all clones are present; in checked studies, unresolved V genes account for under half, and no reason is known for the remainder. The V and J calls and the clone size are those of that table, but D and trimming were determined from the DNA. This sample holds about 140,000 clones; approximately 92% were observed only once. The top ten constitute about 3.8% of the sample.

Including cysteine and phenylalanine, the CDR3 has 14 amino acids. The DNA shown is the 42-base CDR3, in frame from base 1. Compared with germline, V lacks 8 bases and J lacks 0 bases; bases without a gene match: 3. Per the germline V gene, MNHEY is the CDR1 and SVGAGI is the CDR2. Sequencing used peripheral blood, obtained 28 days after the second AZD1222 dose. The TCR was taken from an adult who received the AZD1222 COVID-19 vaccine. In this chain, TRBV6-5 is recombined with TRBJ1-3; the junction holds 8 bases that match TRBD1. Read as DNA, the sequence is TGTGCCAGCTCGACAGGGGCCTCTGGAAACACCATATATTTT. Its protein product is CASSTGASGNTIYF.